The entry below describes one T cell receptor (beta chain). Its antigen remains unidentified. The sample comes from a study of T-cell memory formation after mild COVID-19. At the level of the study: TCR clusters mostly belonged to single donors. Study-wide results and caveats: Clones contracting over day 15 to 85 were CD4/CD8 balanced, with later expanders leaning CD4+.

The CDR3 is 14 residues long. The V and J ends lost 3 bases and 12 bases, in that order; junction bases with no gene match: 7. The germline CDR1 and CDR2 sequences are LGHDT and YNNKEL (reference sequence). TCRdb passed the 5' RACE reads through MiXCR, listing each CDR3 protein once. The sample has around 500,000 distinct CDR3 sequences; 18% are singletons. The specimen was PBMCs or a T cell subset sorted from them (not recorded which). The chain couples TRBV3-1 to TRBJ2-1; TRBD2 aligns across 11 bases. The TCR originated in an adult woman who had mild COVID-19 (a few samples of this study predate the infection). Cell type and time point are not known. The DNA for the CDR3 is TGTGCCAGCAGCCAGATAGCGGGAGGGCCTCGGCAGTTCTTC. This codes for CASSQIAGGPRQFF.